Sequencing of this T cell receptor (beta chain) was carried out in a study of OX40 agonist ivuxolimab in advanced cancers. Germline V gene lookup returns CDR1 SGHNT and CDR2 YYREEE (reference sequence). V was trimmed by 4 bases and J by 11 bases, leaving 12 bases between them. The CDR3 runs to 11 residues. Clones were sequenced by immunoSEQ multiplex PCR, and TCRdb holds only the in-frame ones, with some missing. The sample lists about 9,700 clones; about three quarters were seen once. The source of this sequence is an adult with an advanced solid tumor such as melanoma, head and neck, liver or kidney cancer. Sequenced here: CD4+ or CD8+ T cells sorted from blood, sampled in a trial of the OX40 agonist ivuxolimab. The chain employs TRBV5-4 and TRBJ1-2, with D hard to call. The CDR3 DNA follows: TGTGCCAGCAGCCTTGGAATCGTGTACACCTTC. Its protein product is CASSLGIVYTF. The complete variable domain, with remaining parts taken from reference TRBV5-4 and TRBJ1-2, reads ETGVTQSPTHLIKTRGQQVTLRCSSQSGHNTVSWYQQALGQGPQFIFQYYREEENGRGNFPPRFSGLQFPNYSSELNVNALELDDSALYLCASSLGIVYTFGSGTRLTVV.